These 17 T cell receptor beta chains originate from one sample sequenced in a study of blood T cell repertoires in COVID-19 (dated by TCRdb to the early 2020s). The library was generated by the immunoSEQ multiplex PCR assay. TCRdb holds this immuneACCESS table with in-frame rearrangements only. Some clones are missing; in checked studies, unresolved V genes explain under half, and the rest has no known cause. The sample data list some 700,000 clones, and approximately 90% of these were observed just once. The ten biggest clones cover 0.2% to 0.3% of the sample. Sequences were obtained from peripheral blood. These receptor sequences come from a woman aged 18-35 years with acute or convalescent COVID-19.

The chain is built from TRBV6-5 and TRBJ1-6; D is possibly TRBD1 (5 bases). Trimming removed 6 bases at V and 0 bases at J, with 9 bases between. Germline loops: CDR1 MNHEY, CDR2 SVGAGI. CDR3 length: 15 amino acids. CDR3 protein: CASRRGSSYNSPLHF. DNA of the CDR3: TGTGCCAGCAGAAGGGGCAGCTCCTATAATTCACCCCTCCACTTT.

V usage is TRBV19 and J usage is TRBJ1-4; TRBD1 aligns across 11 bases. J lost 7 bases, V lost 0 bases, and 7 bases had no gene match. Germline values: CDR1 LNHDA, CDR2 SQIVND (reference sequence). The CDR3 is 17 amino acids. CDR3 loop: CASSIDRGTGGGEKLFF. CDR3 nucleotide sequence: TGTGCCAGTAGTATAGATCGGGGGACAGGGGGTGGTGAAAAACTGTTTTTT. The full variable domain, rest sourced from reference TRBV19 and TRBJ1-4, is DGGITQSPKYLFRKEGQNVTLSCEQNLNHDAMYWYRQDPGQGLRLIYYSQIVNDFQKGDIAEGYSVSREKKESFPLTVTSAQKNPTAFYLCASSIDRGTGGGEKLFFGSGTQLSVL.

The chain is built from TRBV5-6 and TRBJ1-4; no clear D gene. Germline V gene lookup returns CDR1 SGHDT and CDR2 YYEEEE. The V end lost 4 bases, the J end lost 7 bases, and 14 bases lay between the germline ends. CDR3 length: 14 residues. CDR3: CASSPWEGAEKLFF. CDR3 nucleotides: TGTGCCAGCAGCCCCTGGGAGGGCGCTGAAAAACTGTTTTTT.

The rearrangement joins TRBV6-5 to TRBJ2-1, with TRBD1 identical over 8 bases. CDR1 and CDR2 from the germline V gene are MNHEY and SVGAGI. This CDR3 is built from 16 residues. Trimming took 4 bases from V and 7 from J; bases not matched to a gene: 12. The CDR3 reads CASSSHEGTGSNEQFF. DNA for the CDR3: TGTGCCAGCAGTTCCCACGAGGGGACAGGCTCTAATGAGCAGTTCTTC.

This rearrangement joins TRBV5-1 to TRBJ2-7; 11 bases line up with TRBD2. Unmatched junction bases numbered 3, after V lost 0 bases and J lost 1 base. This CDR3 has 16 amino acids. Germline CDR1 and CDR2: SGHRS and YFSETQ. Here the CDR3 DNA reads TGCGCCAGCAGCTTGGTTACTAGCGGGGGTTCCTACGAGCAGTACTTC. Translating it yields CASSLVTSGGSYEQYF.

The rearrangement uses TRBV7-2 and TRBJ1-2, with 7 bases lining up with TRBD1. Looked up from germline, CDR1 is SGHTA and CDR2 is FQGNSA. CDR3 length equals 15 residues. With 0 bases clipped from V and 5 bases from J, the junction kept 6 bases outside the gene matches. The CDR3 protein is CASSLAARGRYGYTF. The CDR3 nucleotides are TGTGCCAGCAGCTTAGCGGCCAGGGGGAGATATGGCTACACCTTC.

The CDR3 DNA reads TGTGCCAGCAGCCTCCTCGGAGCGGGCGATACTAGGGCCACGCAGTATTTT. The encoded protein is CASSLLGAGDTRATQYF. The rearrangement links TRBV27 to TRBJ2-3; possibly TRBD2 for D (6 bases). The germline V and J ends were trimmed by 6 bases and 9 bases, with 28 bases remaining between them. This CDR3 is built from 17 residues. Germline values: CDR1 MNHEY, CDR2 SMNVEV (reference sequence).

The gene calls are TRBV2 and TRBJ2-7; D is possibly TRBD1 (7 bases). Germline V gene sequence: CDR1 SNHLY, CDR2 FYNNEI. V lost 6 bases to trimming and J lost 2 bases, with 20 bases between them. This CDR3 is built from 16 residues. The CDR3 DNA sequence: TGTGCCAGCAGCGTCAGGGGGGACCCAAGGACCTACGAGCAGTACTTC. Translated, it gives CASSVRGDPRTYEQYF. Looking up the rest from reference TRBV2 and TRBJ2-7 gives the full variable domain: EPEVTQTPSHQVTQMGQEVILRCVPISNHLYFYWYRQILGQKVEFLVSFYNNEISEKSEIFDDQFSVERPDGSNFTLKIRSTKLEDSAMYFCASSVRGDPRTYEQYFGPGTRLTVT.

The chain couples TRBV12-5 to TRBJ2-7; D is ambiguous. The CDR3 covers 15 residues. CDR1 is LGHNT, CDR2 FRNRAP, per germline. Deletions cut 1 base from V and 0 bases from J, with 10 bases between. CDR3 protein: CASGLAGYSSYEQYF. CDR3 coding DNA: TGTGCTAGTGGTTTGGCAGGCTACAGCTCCTACGAGCAGTACTTC.

This clone was seen only once. V gene TRBV9 combines with J gene TRBJ1-6; D is perhaps TRBD1 (6 bases). Germline V lookup: CDR1 SGDLS, CDR2 YYNGEE. The CDR3 loop spans 15 amino acids. V shed 6 bases and J shed 9 bases, with 19 bases lying between them. This CDR3 reads CASNKGGGLASPLHF. The CDR3 coding sequence is TGTGCCAGCAACAAGGGAGGGGGTTTGGCTTCACCCCTCCACTTT.

The V and J genes are TRBV6-2 or TRBV6-3 and TRBJ1-2, with D unresolved. The CDR3 consists of 14 residues. V was cut by 4 bases and J by 2 bases, with 11 bases left in between. Germline V gene data show CDR1 as MNHEY and CDR2 as SVGEGT. The CDR3 DNA reads TGTGCCAGCAGTTTTCTGGCGGAGAACTATGGCTACACCTTC. This gives the protein CASSFLAENYGYTF.

This sequence joins TRBV2 and TRBJ2-4; 8 bases are shared with TRBD1. From germline, CDR1 is SNHLY and CDR2 FYNNEI. V trimming: 6 bases; J trimming: 3 bases; junction bases outside the gene matches: 7. The CDR3 covers 15 residues. This CDR3 reads CASSLRGLVKNIQYF. The CDR3 nucleotides read TGTGCCAGCAGCCTCAGGGGGCTGGTCAAAAACATTCAGTACTTC.

The chain links TRBV6-5 to TRBJ1-2; D unclear. The CDR3 is 14 amino acids. Between the trimmed V and J ends, which lost 4 bases and 8 bases, there was a span of 17 bases. The germline V gene encodes CDR1 MNHEY and CDR2 SVGAGI. The CDR3 DNA reads as TGTGCCAGCAGTTTGGGTGGAGGTAGGGAGGGCTACACCTTC. Amino acid sequence: CASSLGGGREGYTF.

The rearrangement uses TRBV11-2 and TRBJ1-1, with D possibly matching TRBD1 (5 bases). With 1 base removed from V and 11 bases from J, the gap between germline ends came to 14 bases. This CDR3 has 13 residues. In germline, CDR1 is SGHAT, CDR2 FQNNGV. The CDR3 coding sequence is TGTGCCAGCAGCTTAGGCGAGGGGACTACGGCTTTCTTT. It is translated as CASSLGEGTTAFF.

The chain couples TRBV10-3 to TRBJ1-4; 8 nucleotides align to TRBD1. The CDR3 is made up of 16 amino acids. V was pared by 6 bases and J by 0 bases, with 6 bases of the junction left unmatched. The germline gives CDR1 ENHRY, CDR2 SYGVKD. The CDR3 region is CAIRPGQGATNEKLFF. The CDR3 nucleotides read TGTGCCATCAGACCCGGACAGGGTGCAACTAATGAAAAACTGTTTTTT.

CDR3 residues: CASSPRWGGSYGYTF. CDR3 bases: TGTGCCAGCAGCCCTCGCTGGGGGGGCAGCTATGGCTACACCTTC. The V call is TRBV7-3, the J call TRBJ1-2; D perhaps matches TRBD1 (6 bases). V was cut by 5 bases and J by 4 bases, with 17 bases left in between. The germline V gene has CDR1 SGHTA and CDR2 FQGTGA. This CDR3 is 15 amino acids long.

This chain links TRBV2 with TRBJ2-3; no clear D gene. There are 12 residues in the CDR3. Germline CDR1 and CDR2: SNHLY and FYNNEI. V lost 6 bases to trimming and J lost 7 bases, with 11 bases between them. The CDR3 is CASRTHPNTQYF. The CDR3 DNA is TGTGCCAGCAGAACCCACCCTAATACGCAGTATTTT.